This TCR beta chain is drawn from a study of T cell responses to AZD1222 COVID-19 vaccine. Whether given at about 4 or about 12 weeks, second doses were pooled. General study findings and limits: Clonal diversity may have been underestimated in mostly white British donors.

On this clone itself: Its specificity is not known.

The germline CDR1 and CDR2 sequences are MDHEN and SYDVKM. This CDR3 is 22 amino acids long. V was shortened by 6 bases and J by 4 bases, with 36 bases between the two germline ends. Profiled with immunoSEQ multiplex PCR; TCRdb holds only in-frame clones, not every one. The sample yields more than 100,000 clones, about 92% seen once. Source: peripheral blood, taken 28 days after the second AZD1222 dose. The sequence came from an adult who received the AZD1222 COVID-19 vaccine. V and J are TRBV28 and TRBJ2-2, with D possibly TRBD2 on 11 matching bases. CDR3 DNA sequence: TGTGCCAGCAGGCGTAGAGACAGGGGGCTTACTAGCGGGAGAGTCGGCACCGGGGAGCTGTTTTTT. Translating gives CASRRRDRGLTSGRVGTGELFF.